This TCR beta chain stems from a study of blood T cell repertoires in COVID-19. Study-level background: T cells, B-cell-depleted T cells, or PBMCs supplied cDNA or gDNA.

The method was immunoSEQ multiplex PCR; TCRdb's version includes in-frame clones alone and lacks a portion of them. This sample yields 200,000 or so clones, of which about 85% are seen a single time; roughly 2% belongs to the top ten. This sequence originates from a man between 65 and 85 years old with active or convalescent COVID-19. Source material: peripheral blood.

Here the CDR3 DNA reads TGTGCCAGCAGCGTAGGCGCACAGTCATGGGGCTACACCTTC. Protein sequence: CASSVGAQSWGYTF. V gene TRBV9 combines with J gene TRBJ1-2; D not certain. Germline CDR1 reads SGDLS; CDR2 reads YYNGEE. The CDR3 has 14 residues. V lost 0 bases, J lost 8 bases, and 14 bases lay in between.